This TCR beta chain was observed in a study of cytomegalovirus exposure and HLA in healthy donors. Study outcomes and limitations: HLA alleles showed associations with some 17,000 TCR beta sequences in a later analysis, at a 0.05 false discovery rate.

PCR amplification relied on 60 Vbeta primers (plus 13 Jbeta primers). The table came from immunoSEQ multiplex PCR; TCRdb's copy has only in-frame clones and leaves some out. The sample consists of tens of thousands of clones, around 84% of them appearing once. V lost 4 bases to trimming and J lost 5 bases, with 10 bases between them. There are 13 residues in the CDR3. Germline assignment: CDR1 SEHNR and CDR2 FQNEAQ (reference sequence). Points on this clone: What it binds is unknown.

The rearrangement joins TRBV7-9 to TRBJ2-3; possible D gene TRBD1, 5 bases. The TCR sequence derives from a man between 18 and 29 years old in good health and CMV-seronegative. Sequenced: PBMCs. CDR3 in DNA: TGTGCCAGCAGCTGGGATAGGGGAGATACGCAGTATTTT. Its translation: CASSWDRGDTQYF.